The 28 T cell receptor beta chains presented below share a single source sample, sequenced in a study of cytomegalovirus exposure and HLA in healthy donors. Primers included in the PCR were 60 Vbeta and 13 Jbeta primers. The protocol was immunoSEQ multiplex PCR, while the TCRdb copy is restricted to in-frame clones and leaves out a portion. This table holds 150,000 to 200,000 clones, about 83% found once. Sequencing input: PBMCs. Every receptor here comes from a female donor in good health and CMV-seronegative.

This clone was detected only once. V gene TRBV13 combines with J gene TRBJ2-1, with 14 positions matching TRBD2. The V and J ends lost 4 bases and 10 bases, in that order; junction bases with no gene match: 6. The CDR3 has 15 residues. Germline V CDR1 and CDR2: PRHDT, FYEKMQ (reference sequence). The CDR3 region is CASSSGLAGANEQFF. CDR3 bases: TGTGCCAGCAGCTCGGGACTAGCGGGAGCCAACGAGCAGTTCTTC.

The rearrangement links TRBV28 to TRBJ1-5, with D maybe TRBD1 (5 bases). Trimming removed 5 bases at V and 4 bases at J, with 15 bases between. The length of the CDR3 is 15 residues. CDR1 is MDHEN and CDR2 is SYDVKM in the germline V gene. The CDR3 loop reads CASSVGDRENQPQHF. In DNA form, the CDR3 reads TGTGCCAGCAGTGTAGGAGACAGAGAAAATCAGCCCCAGCATTTT.

The J gene is TRBJ1-4, the V gene TRBV5-1; the match to TRBD1 covers 7 bases. The CDR3 has 15 amino acids. Germline CDR1 and CDR2: SGHRS and YFSETQ. Germline trimming cut 2 bases from V and 3 bases from J; bases unmatched to any gene: 4. The CDR3 loop reads CASSLQGISNEKLFF. In nucleotides, the CDR3 is TGCGCCAGCAGCTTACAGGGGATCTCTAATGAAAAACTGTTTTTT.

V is TRBV12-5 and J is TRBJ2-1; D is undetermined. The germline V and J ends were trimmed by 0 bases and 8 bases, with 11 bases remaining between them. There are 14 residues in the CDR3. Germline V CDR1 and CDR2: LGHNT, FRNRAP. Here the CDR3 reads CASGLVLLADEQFF. CDR3 coding DNA: TGTGCTAGTGGTTTGGTACTTCTGGCGGATGAGCAGTTCTTC. Complete variable domain (other parts from reference TRBV12-5 and TRBJ2-1): DARVTQTPRHKVTEMGQEVTMRCQPILGHNTVFWYRQTMMQGLELLAYFRNRAPLDDSGMPKDRFSAEMPDATLATLKIQPSEPRDSAVYFCASGLVLLADEQFFGPGTRLTVL.

The gene calls are TRBV7-8 and TRBJ2-2; the D gene is possibly TRBD2 (5 bases). The V gene lost 5 bases and the J gene lost 2 bases, with 12 bases spanning the gap. The CDR3 sequence is 15 residues long. Germline V gene lookup returns CDR1 SGHVS and CDR2 FQNEAQ. The CDR3 here is CASSQLGQNTGELFF. The CDR3 DNA reads TGTGCCAGCAGCCAACTAGGGCAAAACACCGGGGAGCTGTTTTTT.

The chain has TRBV20-1 and TRBJ1-4; D might be TRBD1 (5 bases). The CDR3 is made up of 11 amino acids. Deletions cut 5 bases from V and 12 bases from J, with 13 bases between. Germline values: CDR1 DFQATT, CDR2 SNEGSKA (reference sequence). The CDR3 is CSALWGPELFF. CDR3 bases: TGCAGTGCTCTCTGGGGCCCCGAACTGTTTTTT.

The genes are TRBV30 and TRBJ2-5; 8 bases are shared with TRBD2. CDR3 length: 14 residues. Germline V gives CDR1 GTSNPN, CDR2 SVGIG (reference sequence). V was clipped by 4 bases and J by 4 bases; unmatched bases: 8. DNA of the CDR3: TGTGCCTGGACCCGGGGGGGGCAGGGAGAGACCCAGTACTTC. Protein sequence: CAWTRGGQGETQYF.

V is TRBV19 and J is TRBJ2-3, with TRBD2 as a possible D gene (5 bases). The CDR3 spans 15 residues. CDR1 and CDR2 from the germline V gene are LNHDA and SQIVND (reference sequence). With 4 bases removed from V and 0 bases from J, the gap between germline ends came to 11 bases. The CDR3 is CASSTLASSTDTQYF. The CDR3 DNA reads as TGTGCCAGTAGTACCCTAGCCTCCAGCACAGATACGCAGTATTTT.

This clone was seen a single time. The V gene is TRBV5-1, the J gene TRBJ2-5; 10 bases agree with TRBD1. The J call may be in error: the DNA end matches TRBJ2-7 better. This CDR3 contains 14 residues. CDR1 and CDR2 from the germline V gene are SGHRS and YFSETQ. The CDR3 DNA is TGCGCCAGCAGCCTGCGGACAGGGGGCTACGAGCAGTACTTC. It yields the protein CASSLRTGGYEQYF.

The rearrangement uses TRBV19 and TRBJ1-1, with 8 bases lining up with TRBD1. Germline-derived CDR1 and CDR2 are LNHDA and SQIVND (reference sequence). V shed 8 bases and J 1 base; nucleotides not matched to a gene: 9. The CDR3 covers 15 residues. CDR3 sequence reads: CASRQGARTNTEAFF. CDR3 bases: TGTGCCAGTCGGCAGGGGGCGCGAACGAACACTGAAGCTTTCTTT. Filled out from reference TRBV19 and TRBJ1-1, the complete variable domain reads DGGITQSPKYLFRKEGQNVTLSCEQNLNHDAMYWYRQDPGQGLRLIYYSQIVNDFQKGDIAEGYSVSREKKESFPLTVTSAQKNPTAFYLCASRQGARTNTEAFFGQGTRLTVV.

The genes are TRBV7-3 and TRBJ1-5; D remains ambiguous. Deletions cut 1 base from V and 10 bases from J, with 17 bases between. Germline lookup yields CDR1 SGHTA and CDR2 FQGTGA. The CDR3 extends over 15 amino acids. CDR3 sequence reads: CASSLNCQQVRPQHF. In DNA form, the CDR3 reads TGTGCCAGCAGCTTAAACTGCCAGCAGGTGAGACCCCAGCATTTT.

This chain links TRBV5-6 with TRBJ2-7; 8 nucleotides line up with TRBD1. CDR3 size: 15 residues. V lost 6 bases to trimming and J lost 0 bases; unmatched junction nucleotides: 8. Germline CDR1 SGHDT, CDR2 YYEEEE. CDR3 nucleotide sequence: TGTGCCAGCACCTATTGGGACAGGAGCTCCTACGAGCAGTACTTC. Amino acids: CASTYWDRSSYEQYF.

V usage is TRBV6-5 and J usage is TRBJ2-2, with D unresolved. CDR3 length equals 15 residues. Trimming pared 6 bases from V and 1 base from J, leaving 12 bases between. Germline V CDR1 and CDR2: MNHEY, SVGAGI. CDR3 sequence reads: CASRFDNRNTGELFF. Here the CDR3 DNA reads TGTGCCAGCAGATTCGACAACCGGAACACCGGGGAGCTGTTTTTT.

The chain uses TRBV28 and TRBJ1-3, with 10 nucleotides matching TRBD1. CDR3 length equals 14 residues. The V gene's germline CDR1 is MDHEN and CDR2 SYDVKM. J gave up 6 bases and V 9 bases, and 8 bases lay outside the gene matches. CDR3 sequence reads: CASMGQGYVNTIYF. The CDR3 region has the DNA TGTGCCAGTATGGGACAGGGGTACGTAAACACCATATATTTT.

The chain couples TRBV5-4 to TRBJ1-6; tentative D call: TRBD1 (5 bases). Germline CDR1 and CDR2: SGHNT and YYREEE (reference sequence). This CDR3 has 15 amino acids. V lost 4 bases to trimming and J lost 11 bases, with 19 bases between them. CDR3 amino acids: CASSALGTGDAPLHF. The CDR3 DNA reads TGTGCCAGCAGCGCCCTGGGGACTGGAGACGCACCCCTCCACTTT.

This rearrangement joins TRBV5-4 to TRBJ2-2; possibly TRBD2 for D (7 bases). Germline V gene sequence: CDR1 SGHNT, CDR2 YYREEE (reference sequence). The CDR3 is 15 amino acids. V dropped 0 bases and J dropped 6 bases, with 12 bases sitting between them. The chain's CDR3 is CASSLEGGRSGELFF. The CDR3 nucleotides are TGTGCCAGCAGCTTGGAGGGGGGGCGCTCCGGGGAGCTGTTTTTT.

About this clone: Additional DNA sequences in this sample encode the identical CDR3. V and J are TRBV7-8 and TRBJ1-1, with D unclear. CDR1 is SGHVS, CDR2 FQNEAQ, per germline. CDR3 length: 13 amino acids. V was clipped by 1 base and J by 2 bases, with 5 bases between them. This CDR3 reads CASSLDRNTEAFF. CDR3 DNA sequence: TGTGCCAGCAGCTTAGACAGAAACACTGAAGCTTTCTTT.

This rearrangement joins TRBV5-1 to TRBJ2-2; 8 nucleotides align to TRBD1. This CDR3 spans 15 amino acids. The V and J ends lost 0 bases and 3 bases, in that order; junction bases with no gene match: 1. Per germline, CDR1 SGHRS and CDR2 YFSETQ. Here the CDR3 DNA reads TGCGCCAGCAGCTTGGTGACAGGGGACACCGGGGAGCTGTTTTTT. It yields the protein CASSLVTGDTGELFF.

The chain combines TRBV21-1 with TRBJ1-2; the table's TRBD1 call for D was not verified on the DNA. TRBV21-1 is given as a pseudogene. CDR3 size: 11 residues. In nucleotides, the CDR3 is TGTGCCAGCAGCCGCAGGGATGGCTACACCTTC. As protein: CASSRRDGYTF.

This chain joins TRBV4-3 and TRBJ2-1; 8 nucleotides align to TRBD2. V was pared by 0 bases and J by 0 bases, with 1 base of the junction left unmatched. The CDR3 is made up of 16 amino acids. In germline, CDR1 is LGHNA, CDR2 YSLEER. This CDR3 reads CASSQDGTSSYNEQFF. As DNA, the CDR3 is TGCGCCAGCAGCCAAGATGGGACTAGCTCCTACAATGAGCAGTTCTTC.

The gene calls are TRBV19 and TRBJ2-3; 13 positions agree with TRBD2. The CDR3 has 16 amino acids. Germline-derived CDR1 and CDR2 are LNHDA and SQIVND (reference sequence). V shed 1 base, J shed 6 bases, and the junction held 4 bases outside the gene matches. This CDR3 is CASSIGLAGGVDTQYF. DNA of the CDR3: TGTGCCAGTAGTATAGGACTAGCGGGGGGAGTGGATACGCAGTATTTT.

V and J are TRBV7-2 and TRBJ2-1; D uncertain. V shed 3 bases and J shed 7 bases, with 13 bases lying between them. The germline CDR1 and CDR2 sequences are SGHTA and FQGNSA. The CDR3 totals 14 residues. The DNA of the CDR3 is TGTGCCAGCAGCTTCCAGTCAAATGTGAATGAGCAGTTCTTC. This encodes CASSFQSNVNEQFF.

In this sample, this clone turned up once. This chain links TRBV9 with TRBJ1-4, with unresolved D. This CDR3 contains 16 residues. The V end lost 4 bases, the J end lost 4 bases, and 17 bases lay between the germline ends. The germline gives CDR1 SGDLS, CDR2 YYNGEE. Here the CDR3 reads CASSPPRSGSNEKLFF. The CDR3 bases are TGTGCCAGCAGCCCCCCTAGGTCGGGGAGTAATGAAAAACTGTTTTTT.

Notes on this clone: Other DNA variants within this sample encode the same CDR3. The chain recombines TRBV6-5 with TRBJ1-1; 9 nucleotides line up with TRBD1. Germline V gene data show CDR1 as MNHEY and CDR2 as SVGAGI. The CDR3 sequence is 16 residues long. J gave up 2 bases and V 2 bases, and 6 bases lay outside the gene matches. CDR3 region: CASSYRPGQGNTEAFF. For the CDR3, the DNA is TGTGCCAGCAGTTACCGACCGGGACAGGGAAACACTGAAGCTTTCTTT.

This clone appeared once. The chain uses TRBV28 and TRBJ2-5; a possible D gene is TRBD1 (5 bases). The assigned J gene may be wrong: the sequence end matches TRBJ2-7 better. Germline-derived CDR1 and CDR2 are MDHEN and SYDVKM. The CDR3 has 13 amino acids. DNA for the CDR3: TGTGCCAGCAGCGGACACAGTGCCTACGAGCAGTACTTC. Translated, it gives CASSGHSAYEQYF.

The chain employs TRBV5-1 and TRBJ2-3; no definite D call. V was trimmed by 2 bases and J by 0 bases, leaving 10 bases between them. The CDR3 is 15 residues long. Per germline, CDR1 SGHRS and CDR2 YFSETQ. CDR3 bases: TGCGCCAGCAGCTTAGTACAGCCTAGCACAGATACGCAGTATTTT. Protein sequence: CASSLVQPSTDTQYF.

The V and J genes are TRBV18 and TRBJ1-1; perhaps TRBD1 as D (6 bases). Trimming left V 3 bases short and J 5 bases short, with 19 bases between. Per the germline V gene, CDR1 is KGHSH and CDR2 is LQKENI. This CDR3 region has 16 residues. CDR3 in amino acids: CASSPLPSQGWTEAFF. The CDR3 DNA reads TGTGCCAGCTCACCCCTCCCATCACAGGGTTGGACTGAAGCTTTCTTT.

The genes are TRBV7-2 and TRBJ2-7; 9 bases line up with TRBD1. Germline assignment: CDR1 SGHTA and CDR2 FQGNSA. This CDR3 contains 15 residues. Trimming at V came to 8 bases and at J to 1 base, leaving 9 bases not matched to a gene. CDR3 nucleotide sequence: TGTGCCAGCGGTTCCCGGGACAGGGCATCCTACGAGCAGTACTTC. Amino acid sequence: CASGSRDRASYEQYF.